This note documents a single T cell receptor (beta chain) sequence. These data belong to a study of control samples from healthy donors and cancer patients. Sequenced by immunoSEQ multiplex PCR; TCRdb stores in-frame clones only, minus some. The sample gives approximately 70,000 clones, 84% of which show up once; 25% to 35% is in the top ten. Germline V gene data show CDR1 as MDHEN and CDR2 as SYDVKM. This CDR3 has 14 amino acids. Trimming shortened V by 6 bases and J by 5 bases, and 13 bases separated the two germline ends. The sequence was obtained from a man aged 50-59 years in good health. The V and J genes are TRBV28 and TRBJ1-4; maybe TRBD1 (6 bases). The sample was blood. This CDR3 is CASSVQGRNEKLFF. The CDR3 DNA reads TGTGCCAGCAGCGTACAGGGAAGAAATGAAAAACTGTTTTTT.